Shown below are 12 T cell receptor beta chains from a single sample sequenced in a study of blood T cell repertoires in COVID-19. The repertoire was sequenced with immunoSEQ multiplex PCR; TCRdb's copy has only in-frame clones and lacks some. Altogether 250,000 or so clones are present, 75% to 90% being singletons, with the ten largest covering approximately 4%. The sequenced sample was PBMCs or T cells enriched from blood (not recorded which). These TCRs come from a woman in her twenties or thirties with acute COVID-19.

The CDR3 bases are TGTGCCAGTAGTATAGTGGCCTCCTACGAGCAGTACTTC. This codes for CASSIVASYEQYF. V and J are TRBV19 and TRBJ2-7, with D hard to call. The CDR3 consists of 13 residues. The germline gives CDR1 LNHDA, CDR2 SQIVND (reference sequence). V was shortened by 1 base and J by 0 bases, with 4 bases between the two germline ends.

V and J are TRBV28 and TRBJ2-7; D remains ambiguous. Trimming removed 2 bases from V and 0 bases from J, with 8 bases in between. The CDR3 totals 14 residues. Germline CDR1 and CDR2: MDHEN and SYDVKM. CDR3 sequence: CASSLMSSSYEQYF. The DNA for the CDR3 is TGTGCCAGCAGTTTAATGAGTTCCTCCTACGAGCAGTACTTC. Looking up the rest from reference TRBV28 and TRBJ2-7 gives the full variable domain: DVKVTQSSRYLVKRTGEKVFLECVQDMDHENMFWYRQDPGLGLRLIYFSYDVKMKEKGDIPEGYSVSREKKERFSLILESASTNQTSMYLCASSLMSSSYEQYFGPGTRLTVT.

The chain is built from TRBV6-6 and TRBJ1-2; no reliable D call. Trimming removed 2 bases from V and 6 bases from J, with 7 bases in between. The length of the CDR3 is 12 residues. Germline lookup yields CDR1 MNHNY and CDR2 SVGAGI (reference sequence). This CDR3 reads CASSYSTHGYTF. CDR3 coding DNA: TGTGCCAGCAGTTACAGCACCCATGGCTACACCTTC.

V gene TRBV27 combines with J gene TRBJ2-5, with 8 bases that match TRBD1. Germline V gene data show CDR1 as MNHEY and CDR2 as SMNVEV (reference sequence). This CDR3 has 15 amino acids. V lost 4 bases and J lost 3; bases outside the gene matches: 7. The CDR3 loop is CASSSAATGEETQYF. DNA for the CDR3: TGTGCCAGCAGTTCCGCCGCGACAGGGGAAGAGACCCAGTACTTC.

The chain is built from TRBV28 and TRBJ1-6, with D perhaps TRBD1 (5 bases). The CDR3 has 17 residues. Trimming took off 7 bases at V and 2 bases at J, with 18 bases between the two ends. CDR1 and CDR2 (germline): MDHEN, SYDVKM. For the CDR3, the DNA is TGTGCCAGCACCCTCGATCCACAGGAAACCTATAATTCACCCCTCCACTTT. Translated: CASTLDPQETYNSPLHF.

CDR3 in DNA: TGCAGTGCCATTAGCTCGTATACGCAGTATTTT. This encodes CSAISSYTQYF. This rearrangement joins TRBV20-1 to TRBJ2-3, with unresolved D. CDR3 size: 11 residues. The germline V gene has CDR1 DFQATT and CDR2 SNEGSKA (reference sequence). The V and J ends lost 6 bases and 7 bases respectively, with 11 bases between them.

The chain couples TRBV29-1 to TRBJ2-3; TRBD1 might be the D (6 bases). Germline V gene lookup returns CDR1 SQVTM and CDR2 ANQGSEA. Trimming left V 4 bases short and J 2 bases short, with 10 bases between. The CDR3 is 13 residues long. DNA for the CDR3: TGCAGCGTTGTCCGGGACACCACAGATACGCAGTATTTT. It translates to CSVVRDTTDTQYF.

Written as DNA, the CDR3 is TGTGCCAGCAGCCAGGGTAGCTACTACGAGCAGTACTTC. This encodes CASSQGSYYEQYF. V usage is TRBV3-1 (or the pseudogene TRBV3-2) and J usage is TRBJ2-7; D gene uncertain. The CDR3 length is 13 residues. Trimming cost V 3 bases and J 3 bases, with 9 bases left between them. The germline V gene has CDR1 LGHDT and CDR2 YNNKEL (reference sequence).

The chain combines TRBV28 with TRBJ1-6; TRBD1 is a possible D gene (6 bases). This CDR3 comprises 15 residues. CDR1 is MDHEN and CDR2 is SYDVKM in the germline V gene. V gave up 5 bases and J gave up 5 bases, with 13 bases separating them. Here the CDR3 reads CASSDLDRNNSPLHF. The CDR3 coding sequence is TGTGCCAGCAGTGACTTGGACAGAAATAATTCACCCCTCCACTTT.

The V and J genes are TRBV4-3 and TRBJ2-1; 11 bases match TRBD2. Trimming at V came to 4 bases and at J to 6 bases, leaving 11 bases not matched to a gene. The V gene's germline CDR1 is LGHNA and CDR2 YSLEER. The CDR3 is 17 amino acids. DNA for the CDR3: TGCGCCAGCAGCCCCCAAGGCGATAGCGGGAGGGCCAATGAGCAGTTCTTC. This encodes CASSPQGDSGRANEQFF.

This chain uses TRBV7-8 with TRBJ2-1, with TRBD2 matching over 11 bases. This CDR3 region has 15 residues. The V gene end was trimmed by 6 bases and the J gene end by 8 bases; junction bases not matched to a gene: 9. Germline loops: CDR1 SGHVS, CDR2 FQNEAQ. CDR3 in DNA: TGTGCCAGCAGGACGACTAGCGGGATTGGCTATGAGCAGTTCTTC. It yields the protein CASRTTSGIGYEQFF.

The chain couples TRBV6-1 to TRBJ2-5; 11 bases fit TRBD1. The CDR3 length is 16 residues. Germline lookup yields CDR1 MNHNS and CDR2 SASEGT. Unmatched junction bases numbered 11, after V lost 6 bases and J lost 5 bases. The CDR3, as DNA: TGTGCCAGCAGGGAACAGGACAGGGGGCTGTGGGAGACCCAGTACTTC. Its protein product is CASREQDRGLWETQYF.